These T cell receptor beta chains were read from a single sample in a study of blood T cells in healthy people across ages. TCRdb independently ran MiXCR on the 5' RACE reads; one entry per CDR3 protein. The sample lists about 1,400,000 distinct CDR3 sequences; approximately 38% were seen once. Sample: blood. All receptors come from a woman aged 18-29 years in good health. Each CDR3 is given with its conserved first and last residue. D genes are given only for firm matches. The size field is filled for only some rows; it gives once, few, many or a size class.

D	V	size	J	DNA	CDR3
TRBD2	TRBV3-1	NA	TRBJ2-3	TGTGCCAGCAGCGAGACCAGGACTAGCGGGACAGATACGCAGTATTTT	CASSETRTSGTDTQYF
NA	TRBV20-1	NA	TRBJ1-6	TGCAGTGCTAGGGACCTTAGAGATTCACCCCTCCACTTT	CSARDLRDSPLHF
TRBD2	TRBV3-1	NA	TRBJ2-7	TGTGCCAGCAGCCCCGGGACTAGCGGGAGGCTTCTTAGCTCCTACGAGCAGTACTTC	CASSPGTSGRLLSSYEQYF
TRBD2	TRBV28	NA	TRBJ2-4	TGTGCCAGCAGTCCCGGCGGAACGGGAGGGCCTGACATTCAGTACTTC	CASSPGGTGGPDIQYF
TRBD1	TRBV4-2	NA	TRBJ2-2	TGTGCCAGCAGCCAAGTAGGTACAGGGGGCCCCGGGGAGCTGTTTTTT	CASSQVGTGGPGELFF
NA	TRBV27	NA	TRBJ1-1	TGTACCAGCAGTTTTGACAGCCTGAACACTGAAGCTTTCTTT	CTSSFDSLNTEAFF
TRBD1	TRBV11-2	NA	TRBJ2-2	TGTGCCAGCAGCCGAATACAGGGGGTCGGCACCGGGGAGCTGTTTTTT	CASSRIQGVGTGELFF
NA	TRBV5-1	NA	TRBJ2-3	TGCGCCAACAGCCCCCCCTGGGAGGCAGTCACAGATACGCAGTATTTT	CANSPPWEAVTDTQYF
TRBD1	TRBV4-2	NA	TRBJ2-1	TGTGCCAGCAGCCAAGCCCCCCAGGGGGCGGTCGATGAGCAGTTCTTC	CASSQAPQGAVDEQFF
NA	TRBV7-9	NA	TRBJ2-5	TGTGCCAGCAGCGTAGACGGGCAAGAGACCCAGTACTTC	CASSVDGQETQYF
NA	TRBV10-3	few	TRBJ2-3	TGTGCCATCGTAAACGGGCCTAGCACAGATACGCAGTATTTT	CAIVNGPSTDTQYF
NA	TRBV20-1	NA	TRBJ2-1	TGCAGTGCTAGAGAGACGGTTCAGGGGGAGCAGTTCTTC	CSARETVQGEQFF
NA	TRBV24-1	few	TRBJ2-5	TGTGCCACCAGTGATACCGGACAGTACCAAGAGACCCAGTACTTC	CATSDTGQYQETQYF
NA	TRBV27	few	TRBJ2-7	TGTGCCAGCAGCTTCGGGACTCACGAGCAGTACTTC	CASSFGTHEQYF
NA	TRBV4-1	NA	TRBJ1-2	TGCGCCAGCAGCCAAGGGCCAGGGATAAGTGGGGGCTACACCTTC	CASSQGPGISGGYTF
TRBD2	TRBV25-1	few	TRBJ2-1	TGTGCCAGCAGTGAATTTTTCTCGGGACTAGCGGGAGCAGACTACAATGAGCAGTTCTTC	CASSEFFSGLAGADYNEQFF
NA	TRBV6-1	NA	TRBJ2-7	TGTGCCAGCAGTGAAGCGGGCGGGCCCGCCTACGAGCAGTACTTC	CASSEAGGPAYEQYF
TRBD2	TRBV3-1	NA	TRBJ2-3	TGTGCCAGCAGCCAAGAGTGGCGGGGGGGCCCCGGGGCAGATACGCAGTATTTT	CASSQEWRGGPGADTQYF
NA	TRBV29-1	few	TRBJ2-1	TGCAGCGTTGAAGATTACAGCCCCTACAATGAGCAGTTCTTC	CSVEDYSPYNEQFF
NA	TRBV12-3/TRBV12-4	NA	TRBJ1-5	TGTGCCAGCAGTTTTAGAATCAATCAGCCCCAGCATTTT	CASSFRINQPQHF
TRBD1	TRBV5-6	NA	TRBJ2-4	TGTGCCAGCAGCTTCCGGACAGGGGCTATAGCCAAAAACATTCAGTACTTC	CASSFRTGAIAKNIQYF
NA	TRBV5-1	many	TRBJ2-7	TGTGCCAGCAGTTTAGGCAGGGACTCCTACGAGCAGTACTTC	CASSLGRDSYEQYF
NA	TRBV12-3/TRBV12-4	NA	TRBJ2-1	TGTGCCAGCAGTTTAGCGCGGCAGGGAGACAATGAGCAGTTCTTC	CASSLARQGDNEQFF
TRBD2	TRBV12-3/TRBV12-4	NA	TRBJ2-1	TGTGCCAGCAGTCGTGCGGCGGGGGACTACAATGAGCAGTTCTTC	CASSRAAGDYNEQFF
TRBD2	TRBV20-1	few	TRBJ2-5	TGCAGTGCTAGAGATCCCCTAGCGGTAACGCCAGAGACCCAGTACTTC	CSARDPLAVTPETQYF
NA	TRBV7-9	NA	TRBJ2-6	TGTGTCTACCATATAAGGCCAGATACGAACGTCCTGACTTTC	CVYHIRPDTNVLTF
TRBD1	TRBV28	NA	TRBJ1-2	TGTGCCAGCGGACAGGGGTCGATCTATGGCTACACCTTC	CASGQGSIYGYTF
NA	TRBV12-3/TRBV12-4	NA	TRBJ1-1	TGTGCCAGCAGTTTTTCCCTAGGGCAGGGGAACACTGAAGCTTTCTTT	CASSFSLGQGNTEAFF